This passage covers 14 T cell receptor beta chains from one sample sequenced in a study of response to subunit inactivated influenza vaccine. Via MiXCR, TCRdb re-called the RT-PCR reads, giving one row per CDR3 protein. The table records roughly 570,000 distinct CDR3 sequences, around 13% of them present only once. The starting material was PBMCs from blood, obtained about 12 days after vaccination. These receptors were collected from a middle-aged man who received an inactivated influenza vaccine.

The chain is built from TRBV12-3 or TRBV12-4 and TRBJ1-4; D is perhaps TRBD1 (5 bases). The CDR3 is 14 residues long. V gave up 1 base and J gave up 7 bases, with 10 bases separating them. CDR3 bases: TGTGCCAGCAGTTTAGTAACAGGTGGTGAAAAACTGTTTTTT. Translated, it gives CASSLVTGGEKLFF.

This clonotype was seen a few times. The gene calls are TRBV7-8 and TRBJ2-1; a possible D gene is TRBD1 (7 bases). V was shortened by 1 base and J by 5 bases, with 15 bases between the two germline ends. The CDR3 runs 16 residues. The V gene's germline CDR1 is SGHVS and CDR2 FQNEAQ. The CDR3: CASSLGRRRGHNEQFF. DNA for the CDR3: TGTGCCAGCAGCTTAGGACGGCGGAGGGGGCACAATGAGCAGTTCTTC.

The chain joins TRBV6-2 or TRBV6-3 to TRBJ2-2; D is possibly TRBD1 or TRBD2 (5 bases each). The germline V and J ends were trimmed by 2 bases and 13 bases, with 17 bases remaining between them. The CDR3 extends over 14 amino acids. Per germline, CDR1 MNHEY and CDR2 SVGEGT. The CDR3 loop is CASSYGGPVVALFF. The DNA of the CDR3 is TGTGCCAGCAGTTACGGGGGACCCGTCGTAGCGCTGTTTTTT.

The chain has TRBV7-8 and TRBJ2-7; weak D call: TRBD2 (5 bases). The CDR3 is 14 residues long. Germline V gene lookup returns CDR1 SGHVS and CDR2 FQNEAQ. Trimming pared 5 bases from V and 2 bases from J, leaving 13 bases between. The CDR3: CASSPGWGTYEQYF. CDR3 coding DNA: TGTGCCAGCAGCCCGGGGTGGGGTACCTACGAGCAGTACTTC.

The chain joins TRBV3-1 to TRBJ2-5; 7 positions match TRBD1. CDR1 is LGHDT and CDR2 is YNNKEL in the germline V gene (reference sequence). The length of the CDR3 is 14 residues. Germline trimming cut 5 bases from V and 4 bases from J; bases unmatched to any gene: 7. The CDR3 region has the DNA TGTGCCAGCAGCTACAACAGGGGTCGAGAGACCCAGTACTTC. Amino acids: CASSYNRGRETQYF.

The gene calls are TRBV12-3 or TRBV12-4 and TRBJ1-1, with D perhaps matching TRBD1 (5 bases). V lost 5 bases, J lost 4 bases, and 14 bases lay in between. This CDR3 contains 14 residues. The CDR3 DNA sequence: TGTGCCAGCAGTCCGCTACGACAGTCCACTGAAGCTTTCTTT. Translation: CASSPLRQSTEAFF.

This chain links TRBV18 with TRBJ1-1, with unresolved D. The CDR3 extends over 14 amino acids. Between the trimmed V and J ends, which lost 2 bases and 1 base, there was a span of 8 bases. CDR1 is KGHSH and CDR2 is LQKENI in the germline V gene. The CDR3 nucleotides are TGTGCCAGCTCACCATCCCAGGCGAACACTGAAGCTTTCTTT. Its protein is CASSPSQANTEAFF.

V is TRBV20-1 and J is TRBJ2-2; D call uncertain. This CDR3 contains 14 residues. Germline V gene data show CDR1 as DFQATT and CDR2 as SNEGSKA (reference sequence). Deletions cut 4 bases from V and 4 bases from J, with 13 bases between. CDR3 sequence reads: CSAKTAAITGELFF. CDR3 nucleotide sequence: TGCAGTGCTAAGACGGCGGCCATCACCGGGGAGCTGTTTTTT.

The chain is built from TRBV5-6 and TRBJ2-7; tentatively, D is TRBD2 (5 bases). Trimming removed 0 bases from V and 0 bases from J, with 13 bases in between. Germline-derived CDR1 and CDR2 are SGHDT and YYEEEE. The length of the CDR3 is 16 residues. CDR3 nucleotides: TGTGCCAGCAGCTTGGATGGGTTGCGGGTCTCCTACGAGCAGTACTTC. Encoded protein: CASSLDGLRVSYEQYF.

The rearrangement links TRBV20-1 to TRBJ2-6; no reliable D call. The CDR3 has 15 residues. CDR1 and CDR2 from the germline V gene are DFQATT and SNEGSKA (reference sequence). The V end was cut by 0 bases, the J end by 0 bases, with 6 bases between. The CDR3 here is CSARDKDSGANVLTF. DNA of the CDR3: TGCAGTGCTAGAGATAAAGACTCTGGGGCCAACGTCCTGACTTTC.

This clonotype was recorded at least ten times. Written as DNA, the CDR3 is TGTGCCAGCAGCTTCAGACAGGGGGCGAAGTACTTC. As protein: CASSFRQGAKYF. V is TRBV7-2 and J is TRBJ2-7; 10 nucleotides match TRBD1. The J segment lost 11 bases and the V segment lost 3 bases, leaving 4 bases of the junction unmatched. Germline assignment: CDR1 SGHTA and CDR2 FQGNSA. The CDR3 loop spans 12 amino acids.

This chain links TRBV20-1 with TRBJ2-5, with D hard to call. Trimming stripped 5 bases from V and 1 base from J, with 14 bases between. Germline loops: CDR1 DFQATT, CDR2 SNEGSKA (reference sequence). The CDR3 has 14 amino acids. CDR3 in amino acids: CSASWTERQETQYF. The CDR3 region has the DNA TGCAGTGCTTCGTGGACGGAGCGCCAAGAGACCCAGTACTTC.

The chain has TRBV5-1 and TRBJ1-4, with 8 bases identical to TRBD1. CDR1 and CDR2 from the germline V gene are SGHRS and YFSETQ. The CDR3 has 16 amino acids. V lost 4 bases, J lost 8 bases, and 13 bases stayed unmatched. CDR3 amino acids: CASSTHTGGGGEKLFF. The CDR3 DNA sequence: TGCGCCAGCAGCACTCACACAGGGGGAGGAGGGGAAAAACTGTTTTTT. The entire variable domain, with the rest obtained from reference TRBV5-1 and TRBJ1-4, is as follows: KAGVTQTPRYLIKTRGQQVTLSCSPISGHRSVSWYQQTPGQGLQFLFEYFSETQRNKGNFPGRFSGRQFSNSRSEMNVSTLELGDSALYLCASSTHTGGGGEKLFFGSGTQLSVL.

This chain links TRBV7-2 with TRBJ2-4; perhaps TRBD2 as D (6 bases). V gave up 5 bases and J gave up 3 bases, with 14 bases separating them. This CDR3 comprises 15 residues. Germline values: CDR1 SGHTA, CDR2 FQGNSA. CDR3 bases: TGTGCCAGCAGCCCCGGGGGAGCGGGCAAAAACATTCAGTACTTC. Protein sequence: CASSPGGAGKNIQYF.